The source of this TCR beta chain is a study of T cell responses to AZD1222 COVID-19 vaccine. The CDR3 runs 14 residues. The germline V gene has CDR1 SEHNR and CDR2 FQNEAQ (reference sequence). V lost 5 bases and J lost 0, with 8 bases in between. Produced via immunoSEQ multiplex PCR; TCRdb's table is partial and in-frame only. The sample has roughly 98,000 clones, 88% seen once. The specimen was peripheral blood, collected 28 days after the second AZD1222 dose. The chain recombines TRBV7-9 with TRBJ1-5; TRBD1 might be the D (5 bases). This clonotype originated in an adult who received the AZD1222 COVID-19 vaccine. CDR3 region: CASSLDSSNQPQHF. CDR3 bases: TGTGCCAGCAGCCTAGACAGTAGCAATCAGCCCCAGCATTTT.